Listed below are T cell receptor beta chains from one sample, sequenced in a study of blood T cells in healthy people across ages. From the 5' RACE reads, TCRdb called clonotypes with MiXCR, one entry per CDR3 protein. This sample has roughly 800,000 distinct CDR3 sequences, with 35% to 40% found just once. What was sequenced was blood. These receptors originate from a man younger than 35 in good health. CDR3s include the opening cysteine and the closing phenylalanine or tryptophan.

J gene	V gene	CDR3 protein
TRBJ2-1	TRBV6-6	CASSYGRGGDNEQFF
TRBJ1-1	TRBV6-6	CASSYGDGVGAEAFF
TRBJ1-2	TRBV6-5	CASSYSLGQNNYGYTF
TRBJ1-5	TRBV5-1	CASSVAVGQPQHF
TRBJ1-2	TRBV20-1	CSANRDVEYGYTF
TRBJ2-7	TRBV6-5	CASSYSSGGWYEQYF
TRBJ1-1	TRBV7-9	CASSDERTDGTEAFF
TRBJ2-2	TRBV4-2	CASSQDESAGELFF
TRBJ1-6	TRBV4-1	CASSQVSGGRYSPLHF
TRBJ1-5	TRBV27	CATGQPQHF
TRBJ1-2	TRBV7-9	CASSRSGGYGYTF
TRBJ1-1	TRBV18	CASSPLYRTGNTEAFF
TRBJ1-4	TRBV7-6	CASSLWGLNEKLFF
TRBJ2-5	TRBV29-1	CSVVLSQTQYF
TRBJ1-2	TRBV20-1	CSAQDQGPNNYGYTF
TRBJ1-1	TRBV10-3	CAISVRGEGTEAFF
TRBJ2-3	TRBV20-1	CSAKPGRTWDTQYF